Presented here are 27 T cell receptor beta chains from one specimen sequenced in a study of blood T cell repertoires in COVID-19. Generated by immunoSEQ multiplex PCR, the TCRdb table keeps only in-frame clones and is missing some. The sample shows 150,000 to 170,000 clones, over 60% of them seen only once. Sequencing was performed on peripheral blood. The receptor set was obtained from a man older than 75 with acute or convalescent COVID-19.

The chain employs TRBV9 and TRBJ2-3, with D possibly being TRBD1 (5 bases). The V and J ends lost 0 bases and 0 bases respectively, with 14 bases between them. The CDR3 is made up of 17 amino acids. Germline V lookup: CDR1 SGDLS, CDR2 YYNGEE. For the CDR3, the DNA is TGTGCCAGCAGCGTAGTGTCGACAGCCACTAGCACAGATACGCAGTATTTT. Residues: CASSVVSTATSTDTQYF.

This clone was observed many times. This rearrangement joins TRBV20-1 to TRBJ1-1; 8 bases are a match to TRBD1. Germline lookup yields CDR1 DFQATT and CDR2 SNEGSKA (reference sequence). V gave up 6 bases and J gave up 5 bases; unmatched junction bases: 8. CDR3 length: 13 residues. The CDR3 DNA reads TGCAGTGCGAGTACGACAGGGGCGACTGAAGCTTTCTTT. Protein: CSASTTGATEAFF.

The chain is built from TRBV5-1 and TRBJ2-2; 14 bases fit TRBD2. The CDR3 runs to 19 residues. Trimming cost V 0 bases and J 4 bases; bases outside gene matches: 8. CDR1 and CDR2 (germline): SGHRS, YFSETQ. The CDR3 region is CASSLGTSGGPQVTGELFF. CDR3 coding DNA: TGCGCCAGCAGCTTGGGGACTAGCGGGGGGCCGCAGGTCACCGGGGAGCTGTTTTTT.

This chain connects TRBV5-6 to TRBJ2-7, with 14 positions matching TRBD2. The CDR3 consists of 17 residues. Trimming at V came to 8 bases and at J to 1 base, leaving 11 bases not matched to a gene. Germline V CDR1 and CDR2: SGHDT, YYEEEE. Written as DNA, the CDR3 is TGTGCCAGTCACAAATCCGGGACTAGCGGGAGATCCTACGAGCAGTACTTC. Translation gives CASHKSGTSGRSYEQYF.

The chain combines TRBV10-3 with TRBJ1-5; 7 bases align to TRBD1. Germline V gene sequence: CDR1 ENHRY, CDR2 SYGVKD. This CDR3 is 15 amino acids long. V lost 2 bases and J lost 3; bases outside the gene matches: 4. DNA for the CDR3: TGTGCCATCAGTGAGGCCAGGGGGGACAATCAGCCCCAGCATTTT. Translated, it gives CAISEARGDNQPQHF.

This clone was counted a single time. CDR3 residues: CASSMGQAWPTQYF. For the CDR3, the DNA is TGTGCCAGTAGTATGGGACAGGCTTGGCCTACGCAGTATTTT. The chain employs TRBV19 and TRBJ2-3; 8 bases match TRBD1. Trimming took 3 bases from V and 8 from J; bases not matched to a gene: 7. Germline V CDR1 and CDR2: LNHDA, SQIVND (reference sequence). CDR3 length: 14 residues.

This chain connects TRBV19 to TRBJ2-7; the match to TRBD2 covers 12 bases. V dropped 4 bases and J dropped 7; count of bases not matched to a gene: 5. Germline V gene data show CDR1 as LNHDA and CDR2 as SQIVND (reference sequence). The CDR3 covers 14 residues. The CDR3 sequence is CASSKRLAGEEQYF. In DNA form, the CDR3 reads TGTGCCAGTAGTAAGAGACTAGCGGGGGAAGAGCAGTACTTC.

In its sample, this clone was seen a few times. CDR3 in amino acids: CASSARQALNTEAFF. CDR3 nucleotides: TGCGCCAGCAGCGCAAGACAGGCTTTGAACACTGAAGCTTTCTTT. This chain connects TRBV4-1 to TRBJ1-1; maybe TRBD1 (6 bases). Between the trimmed V and J ends, which lost 5 bases and 0 bases, there was a span of 13 bases. Germline CDR1 reads MGHRA; CDR2 reads YSYEKL. This CDR3 is built from 15 residues.

The chain combines TRBV2 with TRBJ2-7; D might be TRBD1 (6 bases). Looked up from germline, CDR1 is SNHLY and CDR2 is FYNNEI. This CDR3 has 12 amino acids. V was clipped by 4 bases and J by 4 bases, with 8 bases between them. CDR3 coding DNA: TGTGCCAGCAGTGGACAGGTATACGAGCAGTACTTC. It codes for CASSGQVYEQYF.

The V call is TRBV5-4, the J call TRBJ2-1; 9 bases match TRBD2. CDR1 SGHNT and CDR2 YYREEE come from the germline V gene (reference sequence). V trimming: 2 bases; J trimming: 7 bases; junction bases outside the gene matches: 7. The CDR3 runs to 15 residues. The CDR3 DNA follows: TGTGCCAGCAGCTTAGCGGGGGGCCGGCAGAATGAGCAGTTCTTC. It specifies CASSLAGGRQNEQFF.

The chain is built from TRBV13 and TRBJ1-1, with 7 bases aligning to TRBD1. Germline loops: CDR1 PRHDT, CDR2 FYEKMQ (reference sequence). V dropped 4 bases and J dropped 1; count of bases not matched to a gene: 3. The CDR3 is made up of 14 amino acids. The CDR3 protein is CASSYRDRNTEAFF. As DNA, the CDR3 is TGTGCCAGCAGCTACCGGGACAGGAACACTGAAGCTTTCTTT.

V and J are TRBV9 and TRBJ1-1; the D is unclear. V dropped 0 bases and J dropped 4 bases, with 13 bases sitting between them. Looked up from germline, CDR1 is SGDLS and CDR2 is YYNGEE. The CDR3 contains 15 residues. CDR3 DNA: TGTGCCAGCAGCGTAGCCGCCCGGTTGCGCACTGAAGCTTTCTTT. It codes for CASSVAARLRTEAFF.

The chain has TRBV2 and TRBJ1-4; a possible D gene is TRBD1 (6 bases). Germline loops: CDR1 SNHLY, CDR2 FYNNEI. V was shortened by 10 bases and J by 7 bases, with 19 bases between the two germline ends. This CDR3 has 14 residues. The CDR3: CATSGGLRGEKLFF. Here the CDR3 DNA reads TGTGCCACTTCCGGGGGGCTTAGGGGTGAAAAACTGTTTTTT.

The chain joins TRBV6-2 or TRBV6-3 to TRBJ2-1, with 9 bases aligning to TRBD2. The V segment lost 2 bases and the J segment 4 bases; nucleotides outside the gene matches: 3. CDR1 MNHEY and CDR2 SVGEGT come from the germline V gene. This CDR3 has 15 residues. CDR3 in amino acids: CASSYGGGGYNEQFF. In DNA form, the CDR3 reads TGTGCCAGCAGTTACGGCGGGGGGGGATACAATGAGCAGTTCTTC.

This clone was recorded once. V and J are TRBV7-2 and TRBJ2-5; D might be TRBD1 (7 bases). Germline V gene data show CDR1 as SGHTA and CDR2 as FQGNSA. Trimming shortened V by 5 bases and J by 2 bases, and 18 bases separated the two germline ends. The CDR3 covers 16 residues. CDR3 residues: CASSLRGASEQETQYF. The CDR3 region has the DNA TGTGCCAGCAGCCTCAGGGGGGCTAGCGAACAAGAGACCCAGTACTTC.

V usage is TRBV2 and J usage is TRBJ1-2; no clear D gene. Per germline, CDR1 SNHLY and CDR2 FYNNEI. Trimming cost V 2 bases and J 5 bases, with 21 bases left between them. The CDR3 contains 17 residues. CDR3 sequence (DNA): TGTGCCAGCAGTGAATTGGCATCGGGAGGGCTCCCTTATGGCTACACCTTC. Its translation is CASSELASGGLPYGYTF.

The chain carries TRBV9 and TRBJ2-1, with TRBD2 matching 9 bases. J gave up 5 bases and V 2 bases, and 8 bases lay outside the gene matches. In germline, CDR1 is SGDLS, CDR2 YYNGEE. The CDR3 is 16 residues long. The CDR3 spells CASSVGSSGDHNEQFF. For the CDR3, the DNA is TGTGCCAGCAGCGTCGGATCTAGCGGGGATCACAATGAGCAGTTCTTC.

The genes are TRBV19 and TRBJ1-3, with 7 bases fitting TRBD1. With V trimmed by 5 bases and J by 4 bases, 5 bases remained unmatched. The CDR3 consists of 14 residues. In germline, CDR1 is LNHDA, CDR2 SQIVND (reference sequence). Written as DNA, the CDR3 is TGTGCCAGTAGTCCGGGACAGAGAGGAAACACCATATATTTT. It codes for CASSPGQRGNTIYF.

V and J are TRBV6-1 and TRBJ2-5; 13 bases map to TRBD2. CDR3 length: 15 amino acids. J lost 9 bases, V lost 7 bases, and 11 bases had no gene match. CDR1 is MNHNS and CDR2 is SASEGT in the germline V gene. The CDR3 is CASNPGLAGAGAQYF. The CDR3 nucleotides read TGTGCCAGCAACCCCGGACTAGCGGGGGCCGGGGCCCAGTACTTC.

The chain carries TRBV19 and TRBJ2-3; 7 positions agree with TRBD1. Germline CDR1 and CDR2: LNHDA and SQIVND (reference sequence). V trimming: 9 bases; J trimming: 0 bases; junction bases outside the gene matches: 6. The CDR3 is 14 residues long. The CDR3 region is CASNTGVSTDTQYF. The CDR3 region has the DNA TGTGCCAGCAATACAGGGGTCAGCACAGATACGCAGTATTTT.

This clone was seen a handful of times. This sequence joins TRBV27 and TRBJ2-3, with D unclear. Trimming took off 3 bases at V and 5 bases at J, with 12 bases between the two ends. From germline, CDR1 is MNHEY and CDR2 SMNVEV (reference sequence). The CDR3 has 14 amino acids. The CDR3 DNA is TGTGCCAGCAGTTTGAACTATGGGTTAGATACGCAGTATTTT. Its protein product is CASSLNYGLDTQYF.

The chain uses TRBV30 and TRBJ1-2; a possible D gene is TRBD1 (5 bases). V lost 4 bases and J lost 1, with 22 bases in between. CDR1 and CDR2 (germline): GTSNPN, SVGIG (reference sequence). The CDR3 covers 17 residues. CDR3 protein: CAWTRRGGVRFNYGYTF. The CDR3 DNA reads TGTGCCTGGACCCGACGGGGAGGGGTTAGATTTAACTATGGCTACACCTTC. The variable domain in full, with the rest retrieved from reference TRBV30 and TRBJ1-2, is SQTIHQWPATLVQPVGSPLSLECTVEGTSNPNLYWYRQAAGRGLQLLFYSVGIGQISSEVPQNLSASRPQDRQFILSSKKLLLSDSGFYLCAWTRRGGVRFNYGYTFGSGTRLTVV.

The V and J genes are TRBV7-9 and TRBJ1-2; a weak D match, TRBD1 (5 bases). Deletions cut 5 bases from V and 6 bases from J, with 19 bases between. Germline CDR1 is SEHNR and CDR2 is FQNEAQ (reference sequence). CDR3 length equals 15 residues. CDR3 nucleotide sequence: TGTGCCAGCAGCCGAGGCCAGGGTGTACTTGATGGCTACACCTTC. Its protein is CASSRGQGVLDGYTF.

The chain is built from TRBV12-3 or TRBV12-4 and TRBJ2-4; 7 nucleotides line up with TRBD1. With 6 bases clipped from V and 8 bases from J, the junction kept 7 bases outside the gene matches. The CDR3 consists of 13 residues. The CDR3 DNA reads TGTGCCAGCAGCCGTACAGGGGTAGACATTCAGTACTTC. Its protein product is CASSRTGVDIQYF.

The gene calls are TRBV3-1 (or the pseudogene TRBV3-2) and TRBJ1-1, with D unclear. The length of the CDR3 is 15 residues. Germline CDR1 reads LGHDT; CDR2 reads YNNKEL (reference sequence). With 0 bases removed from V and 6 bases from J, the gap between germline ends came to 14 bases. CDR3 sequence reads: CASSQDGVSVAEAFF. CDR3 DNA sequence: TGTGCCAGCAGCCAAGACGGGGTATCAGTGGCTGAAGCTTTCTTT.

The chain carries TRBV2 and TRBJ2-2; D possibly corresponds to TRBD1 (6 bases). The germline V gene encodes CDR1 SNHLY and CDR2 FYNNEI. Trimming took 7 bases from V and 6 from J, leaving 15 bases between them. CDR3 length: 14 amino acids. Here the CDR3 reads CASTRTALPGELFF. In DNA, the CDR3 is TGTGCCAGCACGAGGACAGCCCTCCCCGGGGAGCTGTTTTTT.

The rearrangement joins TRBV7-2 to TRBJ2-5, with TRBD2 as a possible D gene (7 bases). CDR1 and CDR2 (germline): SGHTA, FQGNSA. This CDR3 is built from 14 residues. The ends were cut back, 1 base at V and 7 bases at J, with 13 bases in the middle. The CDR3 nucleotides are TGTGCCAGCAGCTTAGGAGGGGGGGCCGGGACCCAGTACTTC. Translation: CASSLGGGAGTQYF.